The clone carrying this T cell receptor beta chain has just a few counts. Its antigen remains unidentified. These data belong to a study of OX40 agonist ivuxolimab in advanced cancers. Findings and caveats of the study: The expanded peripheral T cells' antigen specificity was not determined. Both CD4+ and CD8+ T cell populations in blood had undergone clonal expansion by week 6 at 0.1 to 3.0 mg/kg.

Profiling relied on immunoSEQ multiplex PCR, and the TCRdb table lists in-frame clones only, not all of them. Here the sample spans just over 50,000 clones, about 86% being singletons. This CDR3 has 14 residues. After removal of 5 bases from V and 1 base from J, the junction contained 1 base not matched to a gene. Germline V gene data show CDR1 as MNHNS and CDR2 as SASEGT. The receptor's source is an adult with an advanced solid tumor such as melanoma, head and neck, liver or kidney cancer. The chain is built from TRBV6-1 and TRBJ2-3, with TRBD2 matching 9 bases. The sequencing here drew on CD4+ or CD8+ T cells sorted from blood, taken in a trial of the OX40 agonist ivuxolimab. CDR3: CASSRTSGTDTQYF. The CDR3 DNA is TGTGCCAGCAGTAGGACTAGCGGCACAGATACGCAGTATTTT.